These 25 T cell receptor beta chains originate from one sample sequenced in a study of T-cell reconstitution after alpha-beta-depleted transplantation in children. TCRbeta library construction was performed incorporating unique molecular identifiers. TCRdb re-called the PCR reads through MiXCR, storing one row per CDR3 protein. This sample has 550,000 to 800,000 distinct CDR3 sequences, with roughly 13% found just once. The sequencing used PBMCs, collected before TCRalphabeta/CD19-depleted stem cell transplant. The source of these receptors is a girl aged 2 to 10 with congenital amegakaryocytic thrombocytopenia, due to receive a stem cell transplant.

V is TRBV5-1 and J is TRBJ1-1; D is perhaps TRBD1 (6 bases). V was cut by 4 bases and J by 6 bases, with 16 bases left in between. Germline V lookup: CDR1 SGHRS, CDR2 YFSETQ. CDR3 length: 14 residues. This CDR3 is CASSVTGWGAEAFF. In DNA, the CDR3 is TGCGCCAGCAGCGTAACAGGGTGGGGCGCTGAAGCTTTCTTT.

This clonotype came up many times. This chain connects TRBV5-1 to TRBJ2-3; D uncertain. This CDR3 is 14 amino acids long. V gave up 0 bases and J gave up 4 bases, with 9 bases separating them. CDR1 and CDR2 from the germline V gene are SGHRS and YFSETQ. In DNA form, the CDR3 reads TGCGCCAGCAGCTTGGCGTCAGGTGCAGATACGCAGTATTTT. It encodes CASSLASGADTQYF.

The chain uses TRBV4-2 and TRBJ2-4; D ambiguous. V gave up 4 bases and J gave up 0 bases, with 19 bases separating them. This CDR3 region has 18 residues. The germline V gene encodes CDR1 LGHNA and CDR2 YNFKEQ. CDR3 DNA: TGTGCCAGCAGCCGGAACCATTATACCACTCTAGCCAAAAACATTCAGTACTTC. Protein product: CASSRNHYTTLAKNIQYF.

This clonotype was seen many times. V gene TRBV5-1 combines with J gene TRBJ1-1; tentatively, D is TRBD1 (6 bases). CDR1 is SGHRS and CDR2 is YFSETQ in the germline V gene. V lost 2 bases to trimming and J lost 5 bases, with 10 bases between them. CDR3 size: 13 residues. CDR3 sequence reads: CASSFTGKTEAFF. CDR3 nucleotides: TGCGCCAGCAGCTTCACAGGGAAGACTGAAGCTTTCTTT.

This rearrangement joins TRBV29-1 to TRBJ2-5; the D gene could be TRBD1 or TRBD2 (5 bases each). The CDR3 covers 13 residues. Germline V gene sequence: CDR1 SQVTM, CDR2 ANQGSEA. Trimming took 6 bases from V and 1 from J, leaving 12 bases between them. CDR3 bases: TGCAGCGTGACCTCCGGGACCCAAGAGACCCAGTACTTC. As protein: CSVTSGTQETQYF.

This clonotype appeared many times. The limits of the CDR3 on the DNA are not certain, so only TCRdb's listed CDR3 is given. This chain connects TRBV5-1 to TRBJ2-1; the listed D gene, TRBD1, was not tested against the DNA. The germline V gene encodes CDR1 SGHRS and CDR2 YFSETQ. The length of the CDR3 is 15 amino acids, counting both ends. The CDR3 loop is CASSSSGWGANEQFF.

In its sample, this clonotype was seen a few times. CDR3 region: CVDQRDQETQYF. The CDR3 DNA is TGTGTCGACCAGCGGGACCAAGAGACCCAGTACTTC. The chain recombines TRBV21-1 with TRBJ2-5. TRBV21-1 is given as a pseudogene. The CDR3 has 12 residues.

This clonotype was observed many times. V usage is TRBV29-1 and J usage is TRBJ2-1; possibly TRBD2 for D (6 bases). The CDR3 length is 14 residues. CDR1 SQVTM and CDR2 ANQGSEA come from the germline V gene. V was clipped by 3 bases and J by 8 bases, with 17 bases between them. CDR3 amino acids: CSVDPREGFDEQFF. The CDR3 bases are TGCAGCGTTGATCCGCGGGAAGGTTTCGATGAGCAGTTCTTC.

This clonotype turned up a few times. The chain recombines TRBV5-1 with TRBJ2-1; 13 nucleotides align to TRBD2. The V segment lost 4 bases and the J segment 4 bases; nucleotides outside the gene matches: 8. The germline gives CDR1 SGHRS, CDR2 YFSETQ. The CDR3 extends over 17 amino acids. Written as DNA, the CDR3 is TGCGCCAGCAGCCGCTACCGGACTAGCGGGGGATACAATGAGCAGTTCTTC. This encodes CASSRYRTSGGYNEQFF.

The rearrangement uses TRBV5-1 and TRBJ1-2; perhaps TRBD1 as D (5 bases). CDR1 is SGHRS and CDR2 is YFSETQ in the germline V gene. Trimming took off 4 bases at V and 3 bases at J, with 10 bases between the two ends. The CDR3 runs to 13 residues. The CDR3 spells CASSDEGDYGYTF. The CDR3 region has the DNA TGCGCCAGCAGCGATGAAGGGGACTATGGCTACACCTTC.

V and J are TRBV27 and TRBJ2-7, with TRBD2 as a possible D gene (6 bases). This CDR3 is built from 13 residues. Per germline, CDR1 MNHEY and CDR2 SMNVEV (reference sequence). The germline V and J ends were trimmed by 4 bases and 4 bases, with 11 bases remaining between them. The CDR3 DNA sequence: TGTGCCAGCAGTTACGGGAGTAGATACGAGCAGTACTTC. Its translation: CASSYGSRYEQYF.

Many counts were recorded for this clonotype. The chain couples TRBV12-3 or TRBV12-4 to TRBJ1-5, with D hard to call. The V gene lost 3 bases and the J gene lost 3 bases, with 15 bases spanning the gap. This CDR3 has 16 amino acids. CDR3 nucleotide sequence: TGTGCCAGCAGTTTTAGGATCTCAGGAGACAATCAGCCCCAGCATTTT. Translating it yields CASSFRISGDNQPQHF.

This clonotype was detected many times. The V gene is TRBV28, the J gene TRBJ2-1; the match to TRBD1 covers 10 bases. The CDR3 extends over 14 amino acids. From germline, CDR1 is MDHEN and CDR2 SYDVKM. V lost 7 bases and J lost 7; bases outside the gene matches: 7. CDR3 in amino acids: CASTPRDRGNEQFF. For the CDR3, the DNA is TGTGCCAGCACCCCTAGGGACAGGGGTAATGAGCAGTTCTTC.

This clonotype was counted only a few times. The genes are TRBV15 and TRBJ2-2; D gene unclear. The CDR3 covers 13 residues. Germline values: CDR1 LNHNV, CDR2 YYDKDF (reference sequence). Trimming cost V 3 bases and J 4 bases, with 6 bases left between them. CDR3 region: CATSRVTTGELFF. CDR3 coding DNA: TGTGCCACCAGCAGGGTAACCACCGGGGAGCTGTTTTTT.

In regard to this clonotype: This may be a read error: a much more frequent sequence differs by one nucleotide. The CDR3, as DNA: TGCAGCACGACCGGGACAGGGAGCACAGATACGCAGTATTTT. This gives the protein CSTTGTGSTDTQYF. The V call is TRBV20-1, the J call TRBJ2-3; 9 bases agree with TRBD1. This CDR3 is built from 14 residues. The germline V gene encodes CDR1 DFQATT and CDR2 SNEGSKA (reference sequence).

This clonotype was observed many times. CDR3 residues: CASSPSDRASSYNEQFF. The CDR3 nucleotides are TGTGCCAGCAGTCCCTCGGACAGGGCCAGCTCCTACAATGAGCAGTTCTTC. J is TRBJ2-1 and V is TRBV6-2 or TRBV6-3, with 8 bases identical to TRBD1. The CDR3 has 17 residues. The germline CDR1 and CDR2 sequences are MNHEY and SVGEGT. The junction had 9 bases not matched to a gene; V was cut back by 5 bases and J by 0 bases.

This clonotype was seen at least ten times. The chain links TRBV6-1 to TRBJ2-2, with a weak D call TRBD1 (5 bases). In germline, CDR1 is MNHNS, CDR2 SASEGT. The CDR3 covers 15 residues. The V end was cut by 7 bases, the J end by 0 bases, with 12 bases between. DNA of the CDR3: TGTGCCAGCAACTACGCCAGGGCGAACACCGGGGAGCTGTTTTTT. Its protein product is CASNYARANTGELFF.

Of note for this clonotype: This may be a read error, as it is one base from a much larger clone. The CDR3 bases are TGTGCCAGCAGTGATCCCTCGGGAGGCCCCGGGACTCGGACCGGGGATCTGTTTTTT. Protein sequence: CASSDPSGGPGTRTGDLFF. The chain carries TRBV6-1 and TRBJ2-2, with TRBD2 matching over 7 bases. Germline-derived CDR1 and CDR2 are MNHNS and SASEGT. The CDR3 loop spans 19 amino acids.

This clonotype was seen more than once but under ten times. The CDR3: CASSLPQGGSYEQYF. The DNA of the CDR3 is TGTGCCAGCAGCTTACCCCAGGGGGGGAGCTACGAGCAGTACTTC. The genes are TRBV7-9 and TRBJ2-7; D may match TRBD1 or TRBD2 (7 bases each). The ends were cut back, 2 bases at V and 3 bases at J, with 14 bases in the middle. Germline CDR1 SEHNR, CDR2 FQNEAQ (reference sequence). This CDR3 spans 15 amino acids.

The CDR3 spells CASSQILGSSGNTIYF. CDR3 DNA: TGTGCCAGCAGCCAGATTCTCGGGTCCTCTGGAAACACCATATATTTT. The chain employs TRBV3-1 and TRBJ1-3; D ambiguous. The ends were cut back, 3 bases at V and 0 bases at J, with 12 bases in the middle. The germline gives CDR1 LGHDT, CDR2 YNNKEL (reference sequence). The CDR3 totals 16 residues.

This clonotype was recorded a few times. V is TRBV4-2 and J is TRBJ2-6; no clear D. Trimming cost V 0 bases and J 2 bases, with 11 bases left between them. The CDR3 totals 17 residues. CDR1 and CDR2 from the germline V gene are LGHNA and YNFKEQ. This CDR3 is CASSQDSRSAGANVLTF. For the CDR3, the DNA is TGTGCCAGCAGCCAAGATAGCAGGTCTGCTGGGGCCAACGTCCTGACTTTC.

The genes are TRBV9 and TRBJ2-2; a weak D match, TRBD1 (6 bases). This CDR3 spans 15 amino acids. Trimming took off 0 bases at V and 8 bases at J, with 14 bases between the two ends. Per germline, CDR1 SGDLS and CDR2 YYNGEE. The CDR3 nucleotides read TGTGCCAGCAGCGTAGGCAGGGGCGCTGGGGGGGAGCTGTTTTTT. Its protein product is CASSVGRGAGGELFF.

This clonotype was counted between two and nine times. The chain recombines TRBV9 with TRBJ1-1, with D possibly being TRBD1 (5 bases). Germline-derived CDR1 and CDR2 are SGDLS and YYNGEE. The V and J ends lost 3 bases and 3 bases respectively, with 9 bases between them. The CDR3 consists of 13 residues. The CDR3 nucleotides are TGTGCCAGCAGCGCAGGGTCTTACACTGAAGCTTTCTTT. Amino acids: CASSAGSYTEAFF. The complete variable domain, with remaining parts taken from reference TRBV9 and TRBJ1-1, reads DSGVTQTPKHLITATGQRVTLRCSPRSGDLSVYWYQQSLDQGLQFLIQYYNGEERAKGNILERFSAQQFPDLHSELNLSSLELGDSALYFCASSAGSYTEAFFGQGTRLTVV.

This clonotype has a handful of counts. The chain joins TRBV28 to TRBJ2-7; maybe TRBD1 (5 bases). From germline, CDR1 is MDHEN and CDR2 SYDVKM. V lost 5 bases to trimming and J lost 5 bases, with 13 bases between them. The CDR3 contains 13 residues. In nucleotides, the CDR3 is TGTGCCAGCAGTGATACACAACAGGACGAGCAGTACTTC. Translated: CASSDTQQDEQYF.

This clonotype was found a few times. CDR3 nucleotides: TGTGCCAGCAGTCCCTCTAGTCTACGGCCCCAGCATTTT. This codes for CASSPSSLRPQHF. The V call is TRBV12-3 or TRBV12-4, the J call TRBJ1-5; D remains unclear. CDR3 size: 13 residues. Trimming cost V 5 bases and J 9 bases, with 14 bases left between them.